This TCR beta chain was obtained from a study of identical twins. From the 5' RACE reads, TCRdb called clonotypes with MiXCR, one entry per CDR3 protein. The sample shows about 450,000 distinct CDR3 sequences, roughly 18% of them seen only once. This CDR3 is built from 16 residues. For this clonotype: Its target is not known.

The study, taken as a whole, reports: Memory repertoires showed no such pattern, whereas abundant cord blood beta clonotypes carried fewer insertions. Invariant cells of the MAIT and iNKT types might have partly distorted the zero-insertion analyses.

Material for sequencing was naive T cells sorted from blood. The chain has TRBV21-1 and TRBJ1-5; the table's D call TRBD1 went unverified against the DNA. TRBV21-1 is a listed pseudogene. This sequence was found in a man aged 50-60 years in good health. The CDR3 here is CASSKRKGARNQPQHF. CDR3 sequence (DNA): TGTGCCAGCAGCAAAAGGAAAGGGGCTCGGAATCAGCCCCAGCATTTT.